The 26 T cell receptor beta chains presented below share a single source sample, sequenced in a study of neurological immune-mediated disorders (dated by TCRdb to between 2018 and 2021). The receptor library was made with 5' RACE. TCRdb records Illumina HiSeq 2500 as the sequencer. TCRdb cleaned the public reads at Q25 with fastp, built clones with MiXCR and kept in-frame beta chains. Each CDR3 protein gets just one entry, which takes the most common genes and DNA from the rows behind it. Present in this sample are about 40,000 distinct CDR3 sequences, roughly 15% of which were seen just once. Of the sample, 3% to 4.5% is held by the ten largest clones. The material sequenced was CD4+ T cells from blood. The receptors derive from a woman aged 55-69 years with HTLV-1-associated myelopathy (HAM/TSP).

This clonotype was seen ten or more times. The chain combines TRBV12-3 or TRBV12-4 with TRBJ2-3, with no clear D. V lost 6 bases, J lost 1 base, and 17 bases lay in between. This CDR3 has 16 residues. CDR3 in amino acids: CASRPTRHSRTDTQYF. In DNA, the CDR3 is TGTGCCAGCAGGCCCACTCGGCACTCGCGCACAGATACGCAGTATTTT.

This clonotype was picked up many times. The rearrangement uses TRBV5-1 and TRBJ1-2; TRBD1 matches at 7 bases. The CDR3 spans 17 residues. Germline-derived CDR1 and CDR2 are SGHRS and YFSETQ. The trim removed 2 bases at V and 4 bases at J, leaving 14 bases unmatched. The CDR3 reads CASSFLDRSSSFYGYTF. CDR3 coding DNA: TGCGCCAGCAGCTTCCTGGACAGGTCTAGTTCTTTCTATGGCTACACCTTC.

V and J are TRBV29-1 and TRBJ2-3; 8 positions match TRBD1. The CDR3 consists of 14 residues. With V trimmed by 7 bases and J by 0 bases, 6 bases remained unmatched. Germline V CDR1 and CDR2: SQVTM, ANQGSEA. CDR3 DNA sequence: TGCAGCGCTGTGGACAGGGTGAGCACAGATACGCAGTATTTT. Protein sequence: CSAVDRVSTDTQYF.

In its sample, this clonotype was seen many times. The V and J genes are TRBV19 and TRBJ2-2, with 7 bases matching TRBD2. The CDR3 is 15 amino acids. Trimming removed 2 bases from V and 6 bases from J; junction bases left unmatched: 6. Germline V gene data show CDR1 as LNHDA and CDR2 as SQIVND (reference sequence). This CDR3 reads CASSIKGLAAGELFF. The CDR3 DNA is TGTGCCAGTAGTATAAAGGGGCTAGCGGCCGGGGAGCTGTTTTTT.

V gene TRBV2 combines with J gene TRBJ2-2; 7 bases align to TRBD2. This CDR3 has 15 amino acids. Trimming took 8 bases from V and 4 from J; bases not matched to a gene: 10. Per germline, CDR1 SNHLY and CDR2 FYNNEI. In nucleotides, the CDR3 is TGTGCCAGCGCCCCACTTCGGGAGGCCACCGGGGAGCTGTTTTTT. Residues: CASAPLREATGELFF.

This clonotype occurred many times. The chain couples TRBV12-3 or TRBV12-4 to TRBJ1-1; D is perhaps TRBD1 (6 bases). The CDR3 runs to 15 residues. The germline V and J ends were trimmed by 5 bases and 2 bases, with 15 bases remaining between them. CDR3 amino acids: CASSPGNGGNTEAFF. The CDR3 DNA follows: TGTGCCAGCAGTCCCGGGAATGGGGGCAACACTGAAGCTTTCTTT.

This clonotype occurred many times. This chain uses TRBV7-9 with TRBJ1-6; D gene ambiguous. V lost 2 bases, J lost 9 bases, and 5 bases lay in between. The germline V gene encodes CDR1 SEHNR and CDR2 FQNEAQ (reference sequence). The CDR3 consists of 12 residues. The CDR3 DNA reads TGTGCCAGCAGCTTACCCGCTTCACCCCTCCACTTT. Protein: CASSLPASPLHF.

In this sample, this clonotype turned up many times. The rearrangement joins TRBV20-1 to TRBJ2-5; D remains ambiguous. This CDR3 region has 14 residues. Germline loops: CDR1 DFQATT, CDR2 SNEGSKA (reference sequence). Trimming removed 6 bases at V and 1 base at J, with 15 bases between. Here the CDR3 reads CSALEGSAQETQYF. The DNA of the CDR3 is TGCAGTGCCCTCGAAGGATCAGCCCAAGAGACCCAGTACTTC.

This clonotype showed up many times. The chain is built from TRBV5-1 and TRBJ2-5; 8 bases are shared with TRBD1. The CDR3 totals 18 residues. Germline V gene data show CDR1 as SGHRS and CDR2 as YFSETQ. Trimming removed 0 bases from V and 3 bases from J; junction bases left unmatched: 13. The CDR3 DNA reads TGCGCCAGCAGCTTGGATGGCAGGGGGCTATCAGCCGAAGAGACCCAGTACTTC. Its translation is CASSLDGRGLSAEETQYF.

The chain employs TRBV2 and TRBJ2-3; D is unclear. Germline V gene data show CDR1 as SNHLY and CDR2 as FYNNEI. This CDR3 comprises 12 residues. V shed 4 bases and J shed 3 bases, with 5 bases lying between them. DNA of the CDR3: TGTGCCAGCAGTGGACGGACAGATACGCAGTATTTT. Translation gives CASSGRTDTQYF.

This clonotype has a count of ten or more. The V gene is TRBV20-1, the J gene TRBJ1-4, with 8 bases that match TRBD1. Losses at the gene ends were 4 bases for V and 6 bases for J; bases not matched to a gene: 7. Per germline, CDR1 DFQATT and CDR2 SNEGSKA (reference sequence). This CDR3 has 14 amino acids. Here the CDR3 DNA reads TGCAGTGCTATTCCAGGGGGCGGGGATGAAAAACTGTTTTTT. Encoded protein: CSAIPGGGDEKLFF.

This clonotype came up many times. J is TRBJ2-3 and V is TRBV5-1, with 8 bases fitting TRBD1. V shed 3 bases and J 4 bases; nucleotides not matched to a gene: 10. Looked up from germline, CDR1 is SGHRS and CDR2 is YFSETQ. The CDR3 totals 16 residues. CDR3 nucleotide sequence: TGCGCCAGCAGCTACGCGACAGGGGTAAGGGCAGATACGCAGTATTTT. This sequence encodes CASSYATGVRADTQYF. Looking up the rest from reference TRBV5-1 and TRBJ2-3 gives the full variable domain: KAGVTQTPRYLIKTRGQQVTLSCSPISGHRSVSWYQQTPGQGLQFLFEYFSETQRNKGNFPGRFSGRQFSNSRSEMNVSTLELGDSALYLCASSYATGVRADTQYFGPGTRLTVL.

The CDR3 DNA reads TGTGCCAGCATGTCCTCGGGACAGGGGGCTGAAGCTTTCTTT. Protein sequence: CASMSSGQGAEAFF. The chain has TRBV5-6 and TRBJ1-1, with TRBD1 matching 11 bases. With V trimmed by 6 bases and J by 6 bases, 7 bases remained unmatched. CDR1 is SGHDT and CDR2 is YYEEEE in the germline V gene. The CDR3 has 14 amino acids.

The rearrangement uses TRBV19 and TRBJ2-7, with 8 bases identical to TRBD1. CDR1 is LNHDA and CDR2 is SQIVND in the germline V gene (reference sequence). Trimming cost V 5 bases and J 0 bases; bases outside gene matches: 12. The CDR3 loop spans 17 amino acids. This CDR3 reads CASSDSQGATSSYEQYF. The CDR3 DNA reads TGTGCCAGTAGTGACTCTCAGGGGGCGACTAGCTCCTACGAGCAGTACTTC.

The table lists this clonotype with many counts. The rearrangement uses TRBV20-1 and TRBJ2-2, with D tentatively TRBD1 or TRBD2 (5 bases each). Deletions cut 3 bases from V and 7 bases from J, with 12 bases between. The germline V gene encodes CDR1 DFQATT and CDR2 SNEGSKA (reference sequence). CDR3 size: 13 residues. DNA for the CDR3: TGCAGTGCTAGTGGGTCGAGGGGCGGGGAGCTGTTTTTT. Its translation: CSASGSRGGELFF.

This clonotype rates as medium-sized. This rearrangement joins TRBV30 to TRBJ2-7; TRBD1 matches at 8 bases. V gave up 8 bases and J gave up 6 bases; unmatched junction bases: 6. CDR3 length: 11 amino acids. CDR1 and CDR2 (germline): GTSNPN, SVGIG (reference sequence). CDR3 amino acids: CAGAQGAEQYF. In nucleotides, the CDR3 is TGTGCCGGCGCTCAGGGGGCCGAGCAGTACTTC.

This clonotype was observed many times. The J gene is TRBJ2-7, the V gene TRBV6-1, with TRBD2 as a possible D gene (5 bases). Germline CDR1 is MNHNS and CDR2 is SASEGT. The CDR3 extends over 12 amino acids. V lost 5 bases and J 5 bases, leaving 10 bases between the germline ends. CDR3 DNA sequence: TGTGCCAGCAGTAACCTCGGGAACGAGCAGTACTTC. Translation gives CASSNLGNEQYF.

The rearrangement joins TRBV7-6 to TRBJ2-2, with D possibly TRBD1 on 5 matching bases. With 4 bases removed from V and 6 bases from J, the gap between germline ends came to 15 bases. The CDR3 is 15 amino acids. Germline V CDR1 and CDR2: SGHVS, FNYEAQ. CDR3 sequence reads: CASSSQRGPAGELFF. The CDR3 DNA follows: TGTGCCAGCAGCTCCCAAAGGGGTCCGGCCGGGGAGCTGTTTTTT.

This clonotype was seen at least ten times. The CDR3 DNA reads as TGTGCCAGCAGCCAAGATGGTGGATGGCGGGGGGGTGAAACCGGGGAGCTGTTTTTT. It codes for CASSQDGGWRGGETGELFF. This rearrangement joins TRBV3-1 to TRBJ2-2; 9 bases fit TRBD2. The CDR3 is 19 residues long. Germline assignment: CDR1 LGHDT and CDR2 YNNKEL (reference sequence). With 0 bases clipped from V and 5 bases from J, the junction kept 13 bases outside the gene matches.

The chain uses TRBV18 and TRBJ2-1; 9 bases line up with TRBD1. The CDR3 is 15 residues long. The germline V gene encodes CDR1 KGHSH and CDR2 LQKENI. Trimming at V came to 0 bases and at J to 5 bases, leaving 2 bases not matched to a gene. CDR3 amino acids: CASSPPGQGDNEQFF. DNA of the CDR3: TGTGCCAGCTCACCACCGGGACAGGGTGACAATGAGCAGTTCTTC.

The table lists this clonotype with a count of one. The CDR3 coding sequence is TGCAGTGCTAAGCGGGGGGCAGCAGCTTTCTTT. Translating it yields CSAKRGAAAFF. The rearrangement joins TRBV20-1 to TRBJ1-1, with a possible D match to TRBD1 (6 bases). Per the germline V gene, CDR1 is DFQATT and CDR2 is SNEGSKA (reference sequence). Trimming removed 4 bases at V and 10 bases at J, with 13 bases between. The CDR3 is 11 amino acids.

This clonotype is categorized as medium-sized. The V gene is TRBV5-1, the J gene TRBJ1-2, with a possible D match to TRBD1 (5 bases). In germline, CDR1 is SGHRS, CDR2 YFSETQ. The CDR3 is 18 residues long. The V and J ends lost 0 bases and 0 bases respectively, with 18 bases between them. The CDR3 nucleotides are TGCGCCAGCAGCTTGGATGGGGAGGGGTATCGGTCTAACTATGGCTACACCTTC. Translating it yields CASSLDGEGYRSNYGYTF.

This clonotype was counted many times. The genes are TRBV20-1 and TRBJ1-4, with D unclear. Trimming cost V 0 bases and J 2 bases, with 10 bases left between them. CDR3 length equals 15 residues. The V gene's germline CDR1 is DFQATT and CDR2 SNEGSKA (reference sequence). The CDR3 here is CSARDREKTNEKLFF. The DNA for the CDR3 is TGCAGTGCTAGAGATCGAGAAAAGACTAATGAAAAACTGTTTTTT.

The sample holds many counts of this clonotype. The CDR3 DNA follows: TGTGCCAGCAGTGAAGCGGGGGAGTGGGGTTACGAGCAGTACTTC. Translating gives CASSEAGEWGYEQYF. The rearrangement links TRBV6-1 to TRBJ2-7; D possibly uses TRBD1 or TRBD2 (5 bases each). From germline, CDR1 is MNHNS and CDR2 SASEGT. The CDR3 spans 15 residues. V was pared by 0 bases and J by 4 bases, with 13 bases between.

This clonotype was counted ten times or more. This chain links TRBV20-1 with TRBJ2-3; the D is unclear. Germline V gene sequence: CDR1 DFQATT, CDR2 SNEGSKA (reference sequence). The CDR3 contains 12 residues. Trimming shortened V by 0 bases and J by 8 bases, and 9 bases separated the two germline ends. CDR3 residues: CSARDSIATQYF. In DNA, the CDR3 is TGCAGTGCTAGAGATAGTATAGCTACGCAGTATTTT.

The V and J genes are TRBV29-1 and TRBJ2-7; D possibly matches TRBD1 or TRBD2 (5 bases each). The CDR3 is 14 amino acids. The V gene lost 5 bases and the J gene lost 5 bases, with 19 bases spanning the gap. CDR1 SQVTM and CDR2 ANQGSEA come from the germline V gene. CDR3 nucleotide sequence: TGCAGCGTTAAACGGGACGGAGCCCGGCACGAGCAGTACTTC. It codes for CSVKRDGARHEQYF.